Sequencing of this T cell receptor beta chain was carried out in a study of T cells in Graves' hyperthyroidism and ophthalmopathy. Study observations and caveats: Most thyroid clonotypes that were expanded above 0.001 also turned up in blood. For ophthalmopathy, model prediction preceded onset by a median about 6.4 months.

At least 3 on the Clinical Activity Score was recorded for ophthalmopathy patients, who also had NOSPECS grade at least 4 and duration under 3 months. Diagnoses used clinical symptoms, serum thyroxine and TRAb, thyroid ultrasound and orbital computed tomography. Looked up from germline, CDR1 is LNHDA and CDR2 is SQIVND (reference sequence). V gave up 4 bases and J gave up 4 bases, with 25 bases separating them. This CDR3 is 18 amino acids long. Comment on this clonotype: The antigen remains unidentified.

Authors of the study amplified TCR beta CDR3 regions from RNA transcripts. HTBI primers were the set used in a first-round RT-PCR of the TCR CDR3. Via MiXCR, TCRdb re-called the multiplex PCR reads, giving one row per CDR3 protein. The sample has roughly 280,000 distinct CDR3 sequences, about a sixth seen once; the top ten hold just over 55%. The source material was blood. The clonotype comes from a woman aged 55-70 years with Graves' ophthalmopathy. The gene calls are TRBV19 and TRBJ1-1, with D possibly matching TRBD1 (5 bases). The CDR3 region has the DNA TGTGCCAGTAGTAATGGTTTTGGGGCAGGATCCATCGCCACTGAAGCTTTCTTT. Translating it yields CASSNGFGAGSIATEAFF.